The 7 T cell receptor beta chains given below trace back to one sample, sequenced in a study of identical twins (dated by TCRdb to between 2015 and 2016). Library method: 5' RACE. Sequenced using an Illumina HiSeq 2000. In TCRdb, the public reads were trimmed at Q25 with fastp and aligned with MiXCR, with productive beta chains retained. Rows merge per CDR3 protein into single entries with the most common DNA and genes. Counted in this sample were under 900,000 distinct CDR3 sequences; 15% to 20% of them appeared once. The ten largest clones represent about an eighth of the sample. These sequences were also reported in another study, on T cells expressing NK-cell markers.

Sequenced input: PBMCs. The source is a woman between 18 and 29 years old in good health.

This clonotype was seen only a few times. The chain employs TRBV12-3 or TRBV12-4 and TRBJ1-1, with unresolved D. There are 11 residues in the CDR3. Trimming shortened V by 7 bases and J by 7 bases, and 10 bases separated the two germline ends. The CDR3, as DNA: TGTGCCAGCACCCGGACCAGTGAAGCTTTCTTT. Translating gives CASTRTSEAFF.

The chain recombines TRBV6-1 with TRBJ1-2; D is possibly TRBD1 (5 bases). V was pared by 9 bases and J by 2 bases, with 13 bases between. CDR1 MNHNS and CDR2 SASEGT come from the germline V gene. The CDR3 consists of 13 residues. The CDR3 loop is CASTTGRNYGYTF. DNA for the CDR3: TGTGCCAGTACAACAGGTCGGAACTATGGCTACACCTTC.

This sequence joins TRBV10-3 and TRBJ2-2; D unclear. Germline V gene data show CDR1 as ENHRY and CDR2 as SYGVKD. V lost 6 bases, J lost 2 bases, and 19 bases lay in between. This CDR3 spans 17 amino acids. The CDR3 reads CAISFHLPSYNTGELFF. The CDR3 coding sequence is TGTGCCATCAGCTTCCATCTCCCCAGTTACAACACCGGGGAGCTGTTTTTT.

The CDR3, as DNA: TGTGCCAGCACTAAGTGGGCGGGGAGCTCCTACGAGCAGTACTTC. Residues: CASTKWAGSSYEQYF. The rearrangement uses TRBV6-2 or TRBV6-3 and TRBJ2-7, with a possible D match to TRBD2 (6 bases). The length of the CDR3 is 15 residues. V gave up 7 bases and J gave up 0 bases, with 16 bases separating them. Germline CDR1 MNHEY, CDR2 SVGEGT.

The chain recombines TRBV5-1 with TRBJ2-5, with D uncertain. Trimming shortened V by 4 bases and J by 5 bases, and 12 bases separated the two germline ends. This CDR3 has 13 residues. Looked up from germline, CDR1 is SGHRS and CDR2 is YFSETQ. Here the CDR3 DNA reads TGCGCCAGCAGCCCCCGGTCGTGGGAGACCCAGTACTTC. Its protein product is CASSPRSWETQYF.

This clonotype came up a few times. V and J are TRBV2 and TRBJ1-4; D unclear. The CDR3 sequence is 13 residues long. V was clipped by 6 bases and J by 11 bases, with 16 bases between them. Germline values: CDR1 SNHLY, CDR2 FYNNEI. The CDR3 DNA is TGTGCCAGCAGGATTTTTACGTACCTTAAACTGTTTTTT. Translation: CASRIFTYLKLFF. The variable domain in full, completed from reference TRBV2 and TRBJ1-4, reads EPEVTQTPSHQVTQMGQEVILRCVPISNHLYFYWYRQILGQKVEFLVSFYNNEISEKSEIFDDQFSVERPDGSNFTLKIRSTKLEDSAMYFCASRIFTYLKLFFGSGTQLSVL.

The chain combines TRBV3-1 with TRBJ2-3; D is unresolved. Germline CDR1 and CDR2: LGHDT and YNNKEL (reference sequence). V was shortened by 0 bases and J by 4 bases, with 8 bases between the two germline ends. The CDR3 has 14 residues. This CDR3 is CASSQDLMADTQYF. CDR3 DNA sequence: TGTGCCAGCAGCCAAGATCTAATGGCAGATACGCAGTATTTT.